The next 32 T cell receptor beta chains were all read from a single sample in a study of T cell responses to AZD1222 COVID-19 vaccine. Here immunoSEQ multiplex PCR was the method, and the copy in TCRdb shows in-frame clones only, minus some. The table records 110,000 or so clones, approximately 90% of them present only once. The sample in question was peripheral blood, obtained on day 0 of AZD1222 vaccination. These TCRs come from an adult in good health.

CDR3 protein: CAWSRQSNQPQHF. The CDR3 DNA follows: TGTGCCTGGAGTAGGCAGAGCAATCAGCCCCAGCATTTT. J is TRBJ1-5 and V is TRBV30; D is unclear. This CDR3 is 13 amino acids long. Deletions cut 2 bases from V and 1 base from J, with 6 bases between. Looked up from germline, CDR1 is GTSNPN and CDR2 is SVGIG (reference sequence).

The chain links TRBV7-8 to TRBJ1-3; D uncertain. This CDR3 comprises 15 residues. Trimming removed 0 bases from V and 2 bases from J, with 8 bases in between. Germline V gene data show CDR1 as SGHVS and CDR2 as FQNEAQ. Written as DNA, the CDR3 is TGTGCCAGCAGCTTAGCCCTAATGACTGGAAACACCATATATTTT. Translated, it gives CASSLALMTGNTIYF. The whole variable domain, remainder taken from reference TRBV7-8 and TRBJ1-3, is GAGVSQSPRYKVAKRGQDVALRCDPISGHVSLFWYQQALGQGPEFLTYFQNEAQLDKSGLPSDRFFAERPEGSVSTLKIQRTQQEDSAVYLCASSLALMTGNTIYFGEGSWLTVV.

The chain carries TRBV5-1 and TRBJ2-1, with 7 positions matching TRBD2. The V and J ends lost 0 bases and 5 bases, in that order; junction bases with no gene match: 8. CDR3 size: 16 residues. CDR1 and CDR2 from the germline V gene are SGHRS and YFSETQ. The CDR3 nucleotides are TGCGCCAGCAGCTTGGTCTCTAGCGGTAGTCACAATGAGCAGTTCTTC. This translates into CASSLVSSGSHNEQFF.

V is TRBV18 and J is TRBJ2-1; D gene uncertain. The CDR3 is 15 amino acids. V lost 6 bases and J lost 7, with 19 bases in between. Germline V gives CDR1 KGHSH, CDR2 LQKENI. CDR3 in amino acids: CASSATPLSSNEQFF. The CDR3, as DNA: TGTGCCAGCTCCGCGACTCCCCTAAGCTCTAATGAGCAGTTCTTC.

CDR3 DNA sequence: TGTGCCAGCAGCCCCCCAATCGTCCGGGCAGGGTACACTGAAGCTTTCTTT. Translation gives CASSPPIVRAGYTEAFF. The V gene is TRBV11-2, the J gene TRBJ1-1, with D tentatively TRBD1 (5 bases). This CDR3 spans 17 amino acids. Germline assignment: CDR1 SGHAT and CDR2 FQNNGV. Trimming removed 5 bases from V and 3 bases from J, with 22 bases in between. The whole variable domain, filled in from reference TRBV11-2 and TRBJ1-1, reads EAGVAQSPRYKIIEKRQSVAFWCNPISGHATLYWYQQILGQGPKLLIQFQNNGVVDDSQLPKDRFSAERLKGVDSTLKIQPAKLEDSAVYLCASSPPIVRAGYTEAFFGQGTRLTVV.

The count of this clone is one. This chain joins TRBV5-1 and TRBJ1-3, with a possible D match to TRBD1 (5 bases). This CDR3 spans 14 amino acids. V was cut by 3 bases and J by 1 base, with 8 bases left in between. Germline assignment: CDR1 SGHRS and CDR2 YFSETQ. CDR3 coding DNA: TGCGCCAGCAGCTCGGGGACTTCTGGAAACACCATATATTTT. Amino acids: CASSSGTSGNTIYF.

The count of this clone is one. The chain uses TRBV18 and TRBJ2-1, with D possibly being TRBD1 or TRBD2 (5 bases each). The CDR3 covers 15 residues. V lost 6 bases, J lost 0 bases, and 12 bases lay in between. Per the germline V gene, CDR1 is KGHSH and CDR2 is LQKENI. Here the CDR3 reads CASSAGGSSYNEQFF. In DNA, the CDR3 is TGTGCCAGCTCGGCTGGGGGTAGCTCCTACAATGAGCAGTTCTTC.

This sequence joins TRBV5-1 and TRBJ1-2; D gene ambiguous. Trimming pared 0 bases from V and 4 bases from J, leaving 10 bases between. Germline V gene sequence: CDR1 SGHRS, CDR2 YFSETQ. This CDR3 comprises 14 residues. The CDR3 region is CASSLGTSGYGYTF. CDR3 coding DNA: TGCGCCAGCAGCTTGGGAACTTCAGGCTATGGCTACACCTTC.

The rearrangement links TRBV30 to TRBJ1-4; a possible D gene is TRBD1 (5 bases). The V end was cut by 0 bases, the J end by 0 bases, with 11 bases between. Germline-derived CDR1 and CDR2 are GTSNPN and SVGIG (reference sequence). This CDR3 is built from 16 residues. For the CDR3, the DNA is TGTGCCTGGAGTGTACGGGGGGTGGCAACTAATGAAAAACTGTTTTTT. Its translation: CAWSVRGVATNEKLFF.

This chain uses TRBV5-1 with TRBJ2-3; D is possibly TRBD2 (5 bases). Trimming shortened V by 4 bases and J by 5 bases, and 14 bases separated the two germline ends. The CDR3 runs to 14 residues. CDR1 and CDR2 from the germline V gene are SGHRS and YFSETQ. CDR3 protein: CASSPLGMGDTQYF. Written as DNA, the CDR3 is TGCGCCAGCAGCCCACTCGGGATGGGAGATACGCAGTATTTT.

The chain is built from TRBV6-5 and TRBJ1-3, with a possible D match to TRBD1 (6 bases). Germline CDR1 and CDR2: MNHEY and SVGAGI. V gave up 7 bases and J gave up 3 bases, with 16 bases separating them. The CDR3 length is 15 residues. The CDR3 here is CASIPLTGIGNTIYF. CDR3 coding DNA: TGTGCCAGCATCCCGTTAACAGGGATTGGAAACACCATATATTTT.

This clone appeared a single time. The DNA for the CDR3 is TGTGCCACCATTTGGGGGGGTGGCTACACCTTC. This translates into CATIWGGGYTF. The chain combines TRBV27 with TRBJ1-2; weak D call: TRBD1 (5 bases). Per germline, CDR1 MNHEY and CDR2 SMNVEV (reference sequence). The length of the CDR3 is 11 residues. V was shortened by 10 bases and J by 7 bases, with 13 bases between the two germline ends.

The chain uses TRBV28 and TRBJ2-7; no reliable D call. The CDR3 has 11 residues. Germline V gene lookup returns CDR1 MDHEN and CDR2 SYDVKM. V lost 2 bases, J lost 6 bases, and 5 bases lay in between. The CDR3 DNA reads TGTGCCAGCAGTTTAAAGGGCGAGCAGTACTTC. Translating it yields CASSLKGEQYF.

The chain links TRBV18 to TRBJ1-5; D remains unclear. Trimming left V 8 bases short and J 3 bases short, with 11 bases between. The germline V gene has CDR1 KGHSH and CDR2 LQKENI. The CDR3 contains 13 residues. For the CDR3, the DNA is TGTGCCAGCGTATCACACACCAATCAGCCCCAGCATTTT. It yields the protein CASVSHTNQPQHF.

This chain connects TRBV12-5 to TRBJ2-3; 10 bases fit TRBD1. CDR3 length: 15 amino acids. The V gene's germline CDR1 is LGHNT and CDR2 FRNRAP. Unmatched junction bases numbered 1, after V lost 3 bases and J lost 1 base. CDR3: CASGFGTGGTDTQYF. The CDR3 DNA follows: TGTGCTAGTGGTTTCGGGACAGGGGGCACAGATACGCAGTATTTT.

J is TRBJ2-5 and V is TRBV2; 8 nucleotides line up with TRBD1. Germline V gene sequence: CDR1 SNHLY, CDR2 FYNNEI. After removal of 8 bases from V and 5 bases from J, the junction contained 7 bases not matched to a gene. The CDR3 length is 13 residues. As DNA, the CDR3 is TGTGCCAGCCACCCCAGGGGGCTGGAGACCCAGTACTTC. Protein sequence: CASHPRGLETQYF. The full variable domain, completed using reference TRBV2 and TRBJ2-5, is EPEVTQTPSHQVTQMGQEVILRCVPISNHLYFYWYRQILGQKVEFLVSFYNNEISEKSEIFDDQFSVERPDGSNFTLKIRSTKLEDSAMYFCASHPRGLETQYFGPGTRLLVL.

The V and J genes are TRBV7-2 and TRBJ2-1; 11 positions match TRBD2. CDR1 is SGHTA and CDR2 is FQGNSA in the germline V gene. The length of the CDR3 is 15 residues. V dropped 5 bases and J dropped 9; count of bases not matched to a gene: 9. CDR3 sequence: CASSLLLAGEGEQFF. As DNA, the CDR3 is TGTGCCAGCAGCCTCCTACTAGCGGGAGAGGGTGAGCAGTTCTTC.

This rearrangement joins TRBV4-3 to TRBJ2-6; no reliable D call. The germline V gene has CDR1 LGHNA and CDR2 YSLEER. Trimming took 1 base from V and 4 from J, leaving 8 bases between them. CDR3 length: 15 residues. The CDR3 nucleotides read TGCGCCAGCAGCCAAGGTAGGGCGGGGGCCAACGTCCTGACTTTC. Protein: CASSQGRAGANVLTF.

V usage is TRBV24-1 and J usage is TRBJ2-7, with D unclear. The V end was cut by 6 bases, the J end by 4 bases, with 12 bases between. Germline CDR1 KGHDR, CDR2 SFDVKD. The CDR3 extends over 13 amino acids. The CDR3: CATSTPPTYEQYF. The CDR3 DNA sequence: TGTGCCACCAGTACCCCCCCCACTTACGAGCAGTACTTC.

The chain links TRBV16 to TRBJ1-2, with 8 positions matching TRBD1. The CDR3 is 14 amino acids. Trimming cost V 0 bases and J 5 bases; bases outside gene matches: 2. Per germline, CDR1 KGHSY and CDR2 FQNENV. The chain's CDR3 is CASSQSTGGYGYTF. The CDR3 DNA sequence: TGTGCCAGCAGCCAATCTACAGGGGGGTATGGCTACACCTTC.

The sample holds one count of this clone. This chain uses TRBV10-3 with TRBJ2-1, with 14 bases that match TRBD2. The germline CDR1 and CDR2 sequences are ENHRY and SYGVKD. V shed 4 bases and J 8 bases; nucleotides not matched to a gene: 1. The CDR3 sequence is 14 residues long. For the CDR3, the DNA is TGTGCCATCAGTGGACTAGCGGGAGGGGATGAGCAGTTCTTC. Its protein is CAISGLAGGDEQFF.

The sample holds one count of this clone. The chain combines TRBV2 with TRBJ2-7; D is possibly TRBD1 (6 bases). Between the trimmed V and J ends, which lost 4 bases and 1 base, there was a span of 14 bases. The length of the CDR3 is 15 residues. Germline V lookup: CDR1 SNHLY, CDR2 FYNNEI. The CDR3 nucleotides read TGTGCCAGCAGTGTATGGGGGCGCGGGTCCTACGAGCAGTACTTC. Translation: CASSVWGRGSYEQYF. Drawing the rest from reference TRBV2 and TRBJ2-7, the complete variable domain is EPEVTQTPSHQVTQMGQEVILRCVPISNHLYFYWYRQILGQKVEFLVSFYNNEISEKSEIFDDQFSVERPDGSNFTLKIRSTKLEDSAMYFCASSVWGRGSYEQYFGPGTRLTVT.

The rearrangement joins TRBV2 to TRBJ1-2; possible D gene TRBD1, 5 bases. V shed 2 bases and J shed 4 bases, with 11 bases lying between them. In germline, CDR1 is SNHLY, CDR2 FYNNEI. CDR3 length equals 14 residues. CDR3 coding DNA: TGTGCCAGCAGTGAAAAGCAGGGCGGCTATGGCTACACCTTC. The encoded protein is CASSEKQGGYGYTF.

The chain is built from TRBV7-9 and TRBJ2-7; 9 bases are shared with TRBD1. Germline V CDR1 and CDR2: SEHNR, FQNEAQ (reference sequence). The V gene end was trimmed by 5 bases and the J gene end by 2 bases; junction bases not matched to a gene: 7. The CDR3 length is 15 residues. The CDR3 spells CASSPWDRATYEQYF. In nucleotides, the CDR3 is TGTGCCAGCAGCCCATGGGACAGGGCAACCTACGAGCAGTACTTC.

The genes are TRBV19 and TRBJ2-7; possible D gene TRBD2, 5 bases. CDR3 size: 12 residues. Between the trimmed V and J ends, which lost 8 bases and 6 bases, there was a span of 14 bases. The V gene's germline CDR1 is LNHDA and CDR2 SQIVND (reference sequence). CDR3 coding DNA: TGTGCCAGTGGAGGCGGCTTCGGCGAGCAGTACTTC. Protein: CASGGGFGEQYF.

The CDR3, as DNA: TGTGCCAGCAGTTACTCGCGGGTGAGTCAGCCCCAGCATTTT. Protein: CASSYSRVSQPQHF. The V call is TRBV6-5, the J call TRBJ1-5; unclear D gene. The CDR3 spans 14 residues. Trimming cost V 0 bases and J 6 bases, with 9 bases left between them. Germline assignment: CDR1 MNHEY and CDR2 SVGAGI.

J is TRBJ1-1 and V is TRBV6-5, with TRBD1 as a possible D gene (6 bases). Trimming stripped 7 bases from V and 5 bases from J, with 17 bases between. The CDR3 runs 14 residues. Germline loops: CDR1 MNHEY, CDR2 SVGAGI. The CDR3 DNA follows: TGTGCCAGCACCCCGGGACAAAGGGGAACTGAAGCTTTCTTT. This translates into CASTPGQRGTEAFF.

The CDR3 DNA sequence: TGTGCCAGCAGCCCCGAGATGGGAGAGACCCAGTACTTC. It specifies CASSPEMGETQYF. This chain joins TRBV7-2 and TRBJ2-5; no clear D gene. Trimming took 5 bases from V and 4 from J, leaving 11 bases between them. Germline loops: CDR1 SGHTA, CDR2 FQGNSA. There are 13 residues in the CDR3.

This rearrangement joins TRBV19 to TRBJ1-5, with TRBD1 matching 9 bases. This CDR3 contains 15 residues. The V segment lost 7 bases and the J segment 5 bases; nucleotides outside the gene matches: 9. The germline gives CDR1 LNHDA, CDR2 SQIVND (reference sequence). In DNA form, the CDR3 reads TGTGCCAGTAAGGCGGGACAGGGCGGGGATCAGCCCCAGCATTTT. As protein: CASKAGQGGDQPQHF.

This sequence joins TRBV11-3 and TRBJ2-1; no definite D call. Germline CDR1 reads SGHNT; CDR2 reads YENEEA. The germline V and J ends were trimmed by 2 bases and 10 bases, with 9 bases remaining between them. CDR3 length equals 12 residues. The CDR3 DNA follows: TGTGCCAGCAGCTTACTAGGCGGCGAGCAGTTCTTC. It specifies CASSLLGGEQFF.

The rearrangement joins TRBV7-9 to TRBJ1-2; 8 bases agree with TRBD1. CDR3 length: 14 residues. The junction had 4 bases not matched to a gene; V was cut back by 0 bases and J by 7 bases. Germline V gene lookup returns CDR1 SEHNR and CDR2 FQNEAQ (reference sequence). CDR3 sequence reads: CASSLAQGAAGYTF. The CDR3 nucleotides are TGTGCCAGCAGCTTAGCGCAGGGGGCAGCTGGCTACACCTTC.

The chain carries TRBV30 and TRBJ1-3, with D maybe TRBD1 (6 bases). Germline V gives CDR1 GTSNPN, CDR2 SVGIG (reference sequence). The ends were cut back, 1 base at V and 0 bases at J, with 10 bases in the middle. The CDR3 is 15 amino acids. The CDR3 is CAWSDGGFSGNTIYF. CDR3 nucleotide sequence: TGTGCCTGGAGTGACGGGGGCTTCTCTGGAAACACCATATATTTT. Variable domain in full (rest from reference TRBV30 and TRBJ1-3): SQTIHQWPATLVQPVGSPLSLECTVEGTSNPNLYWYRQAAGRGLQLLFYSVGIGQISSEVPQNLSASRPQDRQFILSSKKLLLSDSGFYLCAWSDGGFSGNTIYFGEGSWLTVV.